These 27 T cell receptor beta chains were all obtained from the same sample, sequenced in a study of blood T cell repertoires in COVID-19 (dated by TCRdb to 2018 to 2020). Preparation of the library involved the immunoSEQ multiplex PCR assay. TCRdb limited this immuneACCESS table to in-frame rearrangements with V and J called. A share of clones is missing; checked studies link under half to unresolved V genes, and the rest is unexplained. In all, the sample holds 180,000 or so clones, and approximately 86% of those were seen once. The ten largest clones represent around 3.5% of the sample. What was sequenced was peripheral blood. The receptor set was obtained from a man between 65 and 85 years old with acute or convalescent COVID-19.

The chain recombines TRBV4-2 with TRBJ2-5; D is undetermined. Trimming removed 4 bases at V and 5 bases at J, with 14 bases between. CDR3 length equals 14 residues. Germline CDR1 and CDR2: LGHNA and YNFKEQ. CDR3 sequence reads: CASSRESRRETQYF. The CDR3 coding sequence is TGTGCCAGCAGCCGAGAAAGCCGGCGGGAGACCCAGTACTTC.

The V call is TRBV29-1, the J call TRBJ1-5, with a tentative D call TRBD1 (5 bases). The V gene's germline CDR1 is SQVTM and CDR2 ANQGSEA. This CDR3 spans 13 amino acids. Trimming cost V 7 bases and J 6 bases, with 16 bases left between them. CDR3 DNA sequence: TGCAGCGCTGGGGAGGGGCCGGGTCAGCCCCAGCATTTT. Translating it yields CSAGEGPGQPQHF.

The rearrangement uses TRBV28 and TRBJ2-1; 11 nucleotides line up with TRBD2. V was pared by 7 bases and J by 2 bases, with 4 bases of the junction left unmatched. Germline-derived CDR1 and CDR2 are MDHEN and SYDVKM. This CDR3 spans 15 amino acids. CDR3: CASTLAGVPYNEQFF. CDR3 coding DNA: TGTGCCAGCACACTAGCGGGGGTCCCCTACAATGAGCAGTTCTTC.

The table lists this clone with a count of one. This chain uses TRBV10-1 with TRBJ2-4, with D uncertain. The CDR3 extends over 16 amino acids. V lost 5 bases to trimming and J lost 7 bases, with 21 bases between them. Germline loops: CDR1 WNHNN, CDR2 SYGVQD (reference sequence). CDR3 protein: CASSPSQSAAYNIQYF. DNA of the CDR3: TGCGCCAGCAGTCCGAGTCAGTCGGCGGCCTATAACATTCAGTACTTC.

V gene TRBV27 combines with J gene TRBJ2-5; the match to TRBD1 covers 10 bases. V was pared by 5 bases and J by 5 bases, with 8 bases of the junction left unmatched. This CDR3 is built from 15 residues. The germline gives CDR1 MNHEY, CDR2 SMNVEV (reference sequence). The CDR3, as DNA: TGTGCCAGCAGTCTCCTGGGACAGGGGTACGAGACCCAGTACTTC. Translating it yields CASSLLGQGYETQYF.

The CDR3 spells CASSPGSYQPQHF. The CDR3 DNA reads as TGTGCCAGCTCCCCCGGGAGCTATCAGCCCCAGCATTTT. This sequence joins TRBV18 and TRBJ1-5; D is uncertain. The CDR3 totals 13 residues. Germline loops: CDR1 KGHSH, CDR2 LQKENI. Trimming left V 6 bases short and J 5 bases short, with 11 bases between.

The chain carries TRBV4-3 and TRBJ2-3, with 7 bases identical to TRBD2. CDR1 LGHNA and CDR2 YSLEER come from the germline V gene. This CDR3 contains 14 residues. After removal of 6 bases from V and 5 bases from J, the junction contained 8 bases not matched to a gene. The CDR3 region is CASRSERGGDTQYF. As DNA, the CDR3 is TGCGCCAGCAGGTCGGAGCGGGGTGGAGATACGCAGTATTTT.

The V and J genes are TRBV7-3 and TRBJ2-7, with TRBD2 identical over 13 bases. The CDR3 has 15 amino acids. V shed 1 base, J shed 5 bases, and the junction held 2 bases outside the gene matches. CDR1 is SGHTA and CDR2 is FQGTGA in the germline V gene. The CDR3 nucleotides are TGTGCCAGCAGCTTAAAGGGACTAGCGGGGCACGAGCAGTACTTC. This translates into CASSLKGLAGHEQYF.

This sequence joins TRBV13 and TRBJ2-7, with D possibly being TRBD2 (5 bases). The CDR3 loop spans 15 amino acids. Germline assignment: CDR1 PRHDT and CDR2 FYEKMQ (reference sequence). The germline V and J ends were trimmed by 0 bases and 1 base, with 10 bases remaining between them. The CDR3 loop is CASSLGGVRSYEQYF. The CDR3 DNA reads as TGTGCCAGCAGCTTAGGCGGGGTTAGATCCTACGAGCAGTACTTC.

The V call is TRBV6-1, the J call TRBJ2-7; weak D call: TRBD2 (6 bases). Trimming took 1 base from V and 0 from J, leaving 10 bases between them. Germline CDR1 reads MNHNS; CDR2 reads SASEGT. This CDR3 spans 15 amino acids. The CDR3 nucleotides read TGTGCCAGCAGTGAAGAGATCGGGAGCTCCTACGAGCAGTACTTC. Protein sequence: CASSEEIGSSYEQYF.

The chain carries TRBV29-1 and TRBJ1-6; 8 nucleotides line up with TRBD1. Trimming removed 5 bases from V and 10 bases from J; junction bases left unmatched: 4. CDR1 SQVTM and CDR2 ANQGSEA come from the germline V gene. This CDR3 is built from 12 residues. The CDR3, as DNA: TGCAGCGTTCAGACAGGGGAATCACCCCTCCACTTT. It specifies CSVQTGESPLHF.

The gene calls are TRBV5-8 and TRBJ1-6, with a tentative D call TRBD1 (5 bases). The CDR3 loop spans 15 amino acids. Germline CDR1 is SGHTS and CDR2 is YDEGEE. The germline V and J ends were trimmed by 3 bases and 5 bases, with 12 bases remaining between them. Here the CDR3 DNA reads TGTGCCAGCAGCTCCCTTGGACAAAATAATTCACCCCTCCACTTT. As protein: CASSSLGQNNSPLHF.

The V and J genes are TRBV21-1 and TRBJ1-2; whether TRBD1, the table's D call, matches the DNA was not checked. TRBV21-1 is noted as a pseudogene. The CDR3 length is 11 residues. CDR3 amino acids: CASSKVGAEWF. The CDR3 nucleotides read TGTGCCAGCAGCAAAGTTGGGGCGGAGTGGTTC.

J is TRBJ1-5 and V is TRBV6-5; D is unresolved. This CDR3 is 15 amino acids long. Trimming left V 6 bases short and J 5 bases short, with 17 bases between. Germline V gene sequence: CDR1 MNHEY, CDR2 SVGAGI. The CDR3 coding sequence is TGTGCCAGCAGACCCACAGAAAGCTCCTATCAGCCCCAGCATTTT. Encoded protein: CASRPTESSYQPQHF.

The DNA for the CDR3 is TGTGCCAGCAGCTTATTTCTAGCGGCCAAGACAGACGAGCAGTACTTC. Its protein product is CASSLFLAAKTDEQYF. The chain recombines TRBV5-4 with TRBJ2-7; 7 nucleotides agree with TRBD2. CDR1 is SGHNT, CDR2 YYREEE, per germline (reference sequence). Trimming took 2 bases from V and 5 from J; bases not matched to a gene: 13. The CDR3 has 16 amino acids.

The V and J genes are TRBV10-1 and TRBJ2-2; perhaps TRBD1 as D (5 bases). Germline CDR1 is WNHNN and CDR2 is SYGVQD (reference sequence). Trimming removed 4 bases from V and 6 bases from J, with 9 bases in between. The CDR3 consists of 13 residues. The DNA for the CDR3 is TGCGCCAGCAGTGGCAGGGTTCCCGGGGAGCTGTTTTTT. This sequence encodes CASSGRVPGELFF.

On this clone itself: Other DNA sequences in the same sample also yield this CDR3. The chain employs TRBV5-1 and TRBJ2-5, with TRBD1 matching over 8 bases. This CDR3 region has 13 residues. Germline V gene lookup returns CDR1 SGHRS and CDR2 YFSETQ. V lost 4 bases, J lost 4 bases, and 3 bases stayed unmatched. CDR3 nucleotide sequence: TGCGCCAGCAGCCTACAGGGGGGAGAGACCCAGTACTTC. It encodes CASSLQGGETQYF.

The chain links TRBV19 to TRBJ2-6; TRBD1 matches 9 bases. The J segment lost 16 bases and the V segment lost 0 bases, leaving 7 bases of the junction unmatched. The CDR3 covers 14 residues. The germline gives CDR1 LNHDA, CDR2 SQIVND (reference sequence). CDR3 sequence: CASSIDSGTGLLTF. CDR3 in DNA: TGTGCCAGTAGTATAGATTCCGGGACAGGGTTACTGACTTTC. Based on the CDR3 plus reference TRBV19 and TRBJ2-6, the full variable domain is DGGITQSPKYLFRKEGQNVTLSCEQNLNHDAMYWYRQDPGQGLRLIYYSQIVNDFQKGDIAEGYSVSREKKESFPLTVTSAQKNPTAFYLCASSIDSGTGLLTFGAGSRLTVL.

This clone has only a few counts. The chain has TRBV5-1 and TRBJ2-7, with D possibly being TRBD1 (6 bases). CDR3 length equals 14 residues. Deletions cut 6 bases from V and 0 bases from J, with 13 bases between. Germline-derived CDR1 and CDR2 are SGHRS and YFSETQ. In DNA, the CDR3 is TGCGCCAGCACCAGGGGCGCCCGCTCCTACGAGCAGTACTTC. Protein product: CASTRGARSYEQYF.

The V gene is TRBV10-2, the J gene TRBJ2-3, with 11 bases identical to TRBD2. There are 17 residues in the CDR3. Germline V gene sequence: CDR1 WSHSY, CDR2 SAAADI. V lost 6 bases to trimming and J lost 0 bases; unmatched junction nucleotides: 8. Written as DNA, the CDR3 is TGCGCCAGCAGGCTGGGACTAGCGGTCGCTAGCACAGATACGCAGTATTTT. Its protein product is CASRLGLAVASTDTQYF.

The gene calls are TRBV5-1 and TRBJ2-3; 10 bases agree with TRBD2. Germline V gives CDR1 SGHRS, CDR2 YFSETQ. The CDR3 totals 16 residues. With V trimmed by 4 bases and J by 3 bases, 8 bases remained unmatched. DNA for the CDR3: TGCGCCAGCAGCATCCCACTAGCGGGGAGTACAGATACGCAGTATTTT. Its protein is CASSIPLAGSTDTQYF. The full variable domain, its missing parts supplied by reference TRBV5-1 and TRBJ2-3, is KAGVTQTPRYLIKTRGQQVTLSCSPISGHRSVSWYQQTPGQGLQFLFEYFSETQRNKGNFPGRFSGRQFSNSRSEMNVSTLELGDSALYLCASSIPLAGSTDTQYFGPGTRLTVL.

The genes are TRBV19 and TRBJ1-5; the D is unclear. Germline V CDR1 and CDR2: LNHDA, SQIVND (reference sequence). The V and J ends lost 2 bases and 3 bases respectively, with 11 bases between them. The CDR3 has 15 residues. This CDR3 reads CASSIQKNHNQPQHF. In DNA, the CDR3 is TGTGCCAGTAGTATACAGAAGAACCACAATCAGCCCCAGCATTTT.

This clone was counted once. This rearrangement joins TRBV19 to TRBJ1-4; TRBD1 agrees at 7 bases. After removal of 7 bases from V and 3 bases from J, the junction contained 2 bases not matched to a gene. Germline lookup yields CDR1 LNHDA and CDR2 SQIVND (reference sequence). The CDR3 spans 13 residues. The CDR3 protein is CASTGTANEKLFF. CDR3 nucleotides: TGTGCCAGTACCGGGACAGCTAATGAAAAACTGTTTTTT.

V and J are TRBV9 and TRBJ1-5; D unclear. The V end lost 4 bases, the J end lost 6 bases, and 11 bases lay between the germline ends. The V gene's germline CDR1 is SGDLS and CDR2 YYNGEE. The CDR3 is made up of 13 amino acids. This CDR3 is CASSPSGGQPQHF. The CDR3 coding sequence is TGTGCCAGCAGCCCGAGCGGTGGTCAGCCCCAGCATTTT. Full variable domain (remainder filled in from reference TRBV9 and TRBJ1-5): DSGVTQTPKHLITATGQRVTLRCSPRSGDLSVYWYQQSLDQGLQFLIQYYNGEERAKGNILERFSAQQFPDLHSELNLSSLELGDSALYFCASSPSGGQPQHFGDGTRLSIL.

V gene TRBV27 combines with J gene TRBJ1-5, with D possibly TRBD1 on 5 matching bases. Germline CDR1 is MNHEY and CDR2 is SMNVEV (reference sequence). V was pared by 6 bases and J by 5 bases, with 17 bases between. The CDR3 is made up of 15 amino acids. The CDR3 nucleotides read TGTGCCAGCAGCTTTGGAGGGACGGTGGATCAGCCCCAGCATTTT. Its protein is CASSFGGTVDQPQHF.

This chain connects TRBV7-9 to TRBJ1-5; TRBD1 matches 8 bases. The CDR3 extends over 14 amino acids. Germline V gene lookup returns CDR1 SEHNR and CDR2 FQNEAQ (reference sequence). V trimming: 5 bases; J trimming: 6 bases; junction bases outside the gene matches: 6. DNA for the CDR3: TGTGCCAGCAGCCGGACAGGGCCGAGTCAGCCCCAGCATTTT. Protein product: CASSRTGPSQPQHF.

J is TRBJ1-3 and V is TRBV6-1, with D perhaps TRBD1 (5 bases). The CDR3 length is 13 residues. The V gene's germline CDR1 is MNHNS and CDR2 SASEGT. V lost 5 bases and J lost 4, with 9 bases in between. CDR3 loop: CASSWGLGNTIYF. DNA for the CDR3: TGTGCCAGCAGTTGGGGCCTGGGAAACACCATATATTTT.